This T cell receptor beta chain was sequenced in a study of Ad26.COV2.S vaccination and SARS-CoV-2 variants. Study summary: In the study, Ad26.COV2.S was injected intramuscularly once, or twice 56 days apart. Study results and caveats: Total T cell responses were possibly underestimated by TCR breadth and depth analyses. After vaccination, substantial breadth of spike-specific CD8+ and CD4+ responses was reported.

Regarding treatment: 15 to 20 received Ad26.COV2.S at low or high dose, single or two shots; about 5 received placebo; per-sample allocation not given. Day 63 after the first injection of vaccine or placebo was the sampling time. The shot given was an Ad26 vector that makes Wuhan-strain SARS-CoV-2 spike. Data came from immunoSEQ multiplex PCR; TCRdb stores just in-frame clones and leaves some out. The table shows 200,000 to 250,000 clones, with more than 75% occurring only once. This clone was observed a handful of times. As yet, its antigen is unknown. The CDR3 length is 15 residues. V lost 1 base, J lost 8 bases, and 12 bases lay in between. Germline V gene sequence: CDR1 SGHVS, CDR2 FNYEAQ.

Here the sequenced sample was peripheral blood, taken in a trial of Ad26.COV2.S vaccine versus placebo. The chain employs TRBV7-6 and TRBJ1-6; D possibly corresponds to TRBD1 (6 bases). The TCR sequence derives from a person aged 18-60 years who received the Ad26.COV2.S COVID-19 vaccine or a placebo. The CDR3 DNA reads as TGTGCCAGCAGCTTAGTCGCAGGGACACATTCACCCCTCCACTTT. Translated, it gives CASSLVAGTHSPLHF. The full variable domain, completed using reference TRBV7-6 and TRBJ1-6, is GAGVSQSPRYKVTKRGQDVALRCDPISGHVSLYWYRQALGQGPEFLTYFNYEAQQDKSGLPNDRFSAERPEGSISTLTIQRTEQRDSAMYRCASSLVAGTHSPLHFGNGTRLTVT.